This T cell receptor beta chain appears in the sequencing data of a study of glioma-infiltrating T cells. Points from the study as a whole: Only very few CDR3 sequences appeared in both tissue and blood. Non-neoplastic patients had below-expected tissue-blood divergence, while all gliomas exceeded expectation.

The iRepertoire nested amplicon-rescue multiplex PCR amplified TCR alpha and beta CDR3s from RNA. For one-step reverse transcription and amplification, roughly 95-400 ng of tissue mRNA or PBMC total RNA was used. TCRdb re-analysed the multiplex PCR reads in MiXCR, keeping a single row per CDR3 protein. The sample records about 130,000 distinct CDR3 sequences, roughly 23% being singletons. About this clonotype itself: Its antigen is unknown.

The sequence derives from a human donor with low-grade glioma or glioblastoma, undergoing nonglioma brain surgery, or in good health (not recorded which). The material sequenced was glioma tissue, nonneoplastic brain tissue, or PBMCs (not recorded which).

The CDR3 DNA sequence: TGTGCCAGCAGCCATCCCTCTAGCGGGAGGACCCAAGGCACCCAGTACTTC. Protein sequence: CASSHPSSGRTQGTQYF. The gene calls are TRBV5-4 and TRBJ2-5; 11 bases are shared with TRBD2. The CDR3 has 17 amino acids. J lost 8 bases, V lost 4 bases, and 16 bases had no gene match. Germline values: CDR1 SGHNT, CDR2 YYREEE (reference sequence).